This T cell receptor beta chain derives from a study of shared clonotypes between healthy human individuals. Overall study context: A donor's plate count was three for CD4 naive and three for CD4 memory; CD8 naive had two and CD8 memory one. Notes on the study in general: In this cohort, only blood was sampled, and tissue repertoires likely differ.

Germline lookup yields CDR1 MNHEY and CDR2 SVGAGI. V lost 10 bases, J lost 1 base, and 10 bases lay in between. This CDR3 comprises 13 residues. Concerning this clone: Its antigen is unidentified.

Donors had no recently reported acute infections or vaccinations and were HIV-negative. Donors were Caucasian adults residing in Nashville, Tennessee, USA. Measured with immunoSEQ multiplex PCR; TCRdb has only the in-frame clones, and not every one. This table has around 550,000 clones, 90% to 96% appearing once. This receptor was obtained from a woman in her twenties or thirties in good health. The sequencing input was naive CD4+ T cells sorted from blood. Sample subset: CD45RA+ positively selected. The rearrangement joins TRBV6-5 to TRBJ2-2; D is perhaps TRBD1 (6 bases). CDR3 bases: TGTGCCACCCGGACAGAGAACACCGGGGAGCTGTTTTTT. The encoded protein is CATRTENTGELFF.